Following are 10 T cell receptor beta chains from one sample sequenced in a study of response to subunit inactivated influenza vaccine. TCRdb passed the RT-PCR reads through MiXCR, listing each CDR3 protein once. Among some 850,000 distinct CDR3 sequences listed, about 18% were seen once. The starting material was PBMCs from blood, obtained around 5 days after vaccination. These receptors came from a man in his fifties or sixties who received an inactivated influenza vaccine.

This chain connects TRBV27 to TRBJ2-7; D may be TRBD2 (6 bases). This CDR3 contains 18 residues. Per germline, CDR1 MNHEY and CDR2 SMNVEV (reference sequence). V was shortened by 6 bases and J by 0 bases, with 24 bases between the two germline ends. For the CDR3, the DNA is TGTGCCAGCAGATCCTTTGATAGACTAGACCGGAGCTCCTACGAGCAGTACTTC. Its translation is CASRSFDRLDRSSYEQYF.

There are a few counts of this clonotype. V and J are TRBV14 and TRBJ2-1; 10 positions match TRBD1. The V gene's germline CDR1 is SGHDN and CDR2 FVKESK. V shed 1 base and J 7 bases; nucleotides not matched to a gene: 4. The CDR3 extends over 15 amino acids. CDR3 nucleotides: TGTGCCAGCAGCCAAGGGACAGGGGGAGTAAATGAGCAGTTCTTC. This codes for CASSQGTGGVNEQFF.

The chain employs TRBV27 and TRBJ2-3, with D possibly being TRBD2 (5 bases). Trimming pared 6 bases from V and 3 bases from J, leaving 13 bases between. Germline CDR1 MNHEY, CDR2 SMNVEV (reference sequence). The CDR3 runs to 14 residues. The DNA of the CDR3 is TGTGCCAGCAGACGTGAGGGAGCGACAGATACGCAGTATTTT. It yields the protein CASRREGATDTQYF.

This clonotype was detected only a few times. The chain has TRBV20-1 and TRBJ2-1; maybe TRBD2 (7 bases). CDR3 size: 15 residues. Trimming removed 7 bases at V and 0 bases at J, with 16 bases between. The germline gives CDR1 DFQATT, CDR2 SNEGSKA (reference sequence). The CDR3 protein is CSGYEGGISYNEQFF. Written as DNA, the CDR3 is TGCAGTGGGTATGAGGGGGGGATCTCCTACAATGAGCAGTTCTTC.

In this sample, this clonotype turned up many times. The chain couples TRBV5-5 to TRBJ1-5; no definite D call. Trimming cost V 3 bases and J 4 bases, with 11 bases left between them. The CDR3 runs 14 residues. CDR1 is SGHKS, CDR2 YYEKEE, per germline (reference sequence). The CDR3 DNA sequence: TGTGCCAGCAGCTCCGGCTGGGGAAATCAGCCCCAGCATTTT. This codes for CASSSGWGNQPQHF.

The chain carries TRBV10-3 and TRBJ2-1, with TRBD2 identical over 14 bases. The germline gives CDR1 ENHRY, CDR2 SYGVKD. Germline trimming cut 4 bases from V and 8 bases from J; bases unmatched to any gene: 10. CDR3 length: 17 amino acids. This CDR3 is CAISVSPGTSGSDEQFF. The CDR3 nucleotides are TGTGCCATCAGTGTATCACCCGGGACTAGCGGGAGCGATGAGCAGTTCTTC.

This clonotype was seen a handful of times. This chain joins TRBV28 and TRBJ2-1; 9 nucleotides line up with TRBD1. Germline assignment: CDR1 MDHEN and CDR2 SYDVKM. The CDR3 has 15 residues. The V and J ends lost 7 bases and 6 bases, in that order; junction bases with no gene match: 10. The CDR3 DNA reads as TGTGCCAGCACCAATCCCGGGACAGGGCGCAATGAGCAGTTCTTC. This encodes CASTNPGTGRNEQFF.

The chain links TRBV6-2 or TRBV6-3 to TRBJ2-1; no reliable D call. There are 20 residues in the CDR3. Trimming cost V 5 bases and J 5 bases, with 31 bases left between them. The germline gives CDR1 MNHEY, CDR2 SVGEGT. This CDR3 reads CASSLRRRMVVGRIHNEQFF. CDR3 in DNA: TGTGCCAGCAGTCTACGCCGTCGTATGGTGGTCGGCAGAATTCACAATGAGCAGTTCTTC.

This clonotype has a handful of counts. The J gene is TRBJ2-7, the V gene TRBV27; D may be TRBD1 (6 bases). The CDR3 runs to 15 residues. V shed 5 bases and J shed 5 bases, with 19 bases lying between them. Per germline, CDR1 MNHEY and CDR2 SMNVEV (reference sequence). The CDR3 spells CASSPLDSPPHEQYF. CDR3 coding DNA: TGTGCCAGCAGTCCCTTGGACAGCCCGCCCCACGAGCAGTACTTC.

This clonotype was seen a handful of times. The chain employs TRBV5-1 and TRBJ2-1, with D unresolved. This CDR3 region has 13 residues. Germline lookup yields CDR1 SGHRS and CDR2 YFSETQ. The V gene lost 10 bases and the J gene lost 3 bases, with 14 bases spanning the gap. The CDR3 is CASHAANYNEQFF. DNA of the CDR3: TGCGCCTCCCATGCGGCAAACTACAATGAGCAGTTCTTC. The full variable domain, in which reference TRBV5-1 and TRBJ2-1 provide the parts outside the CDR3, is KAGVTQTPRYLIKTRGQQVTLSCSPISGHRSVSWYQQTPGQGLQFLFEYFSETQRNKGNFPGRFSGRQFSNSRSEMNVSTLELGDSALYLCASHAANYNEQFFGPGTRLTVL.